The 18 T cell receptor beta chains listed next were all sequenced from one sample in a study of shared clonotypes between healthy human individuals. The protocol was immunoSEQ multiplex PCR, while the TCRdb copy is restricted to in-frame clones and leaves out a portion. Found here are about 2,500,000 clones, approximately 94% of them singletons; the top ten hold more than 0.12%. Sample: naive CD4+ T cells sorted from blood. Subset reported: CD45RA+ positively selected. These receptors all come from a young man in good health.

The V gene is TRBV4-2, the J gene TRBJ1-5; maybe TRBD1 (6 bases). This CDR3 region has 19 residues. V lost 1 base to trimming and J lost 4 bases, with 23 bases between them. Looked up from germline, CDR1 is LGHNA and CDR2 is YNFKEQ. The CDR3 DNA is TGTGCCAGCAGCCAAGTCGATGGGGGGCGGGTTAATGGTAATCAGCCCCAGCATTTT. This codes for CASSQVDGGRVNGNQPQHF.

V is TRBV5-1 and J is TRBJ2-1; 11 nucleotides align to TRBD2. Germline CDR1 is SGHRS and CDR2 is YFSETQ. The V and J ends lost 0 bases and 9 bases, in that order; junction bases with no gene match: 8. The CDR3 totals 16 residues. The CDR3 nucleotides read TGCGCCAGCAGCTTGGTAGCGGGAGGGTTTTCTGGTGAGCAGTTCTTC. Translating it yields CASSLVAGGFSGEQFF.

Note on this clone: Other DNA sequences in this specimen translate into the identical CDR3. The chain employs TRBV6-1 and TRBJ2-5; TRBD2 might be the D (5 bases). The CDR3 sequence is 14 residues long. Germline CDR1 and CDR2: MNHNS and SASEGT. The germline V and J ends were trimmed by 1 base and 4 bases, with 10 bases remaining between them. CDR3 protein: CASSEGRGRETQYF. The CDR3 bases are TGTGCCAGCAGTGAAGGAAGAGGGCGAGAGACCCAGTACTTC.

This chain connects TRBV10-3 to TRBJ1-2; 10 positions agree with TRBD1. Trimming cost V 1 base and J 4 bases; bases outside gene matches: 6. From germline, CDR1 is ENHRY and CDR2 SYGVKD. This CDR3 is built from 16 residues. The CDR3 nucleotides read TGTGCCATCAGTGAGTGGGGACAGGGGATCTCCTATGGCTACACCTTC. It translates to CAISEWGQGISYGYTF.

The CDR3 sequence: CSVRSRLTNTEAFF. The CDR3 nucleotides read TGCAGCGTCCGCTCTCGCCTGACGAACACTGAAGCTTTCTTT. The rearrangement uses TRBV29-1 and TRBJ1-1, with D uncertain. Looked up from germline, CDR1 is SQVTM and CDR2 is ANQGSEA. There are 14 residues in the CDR3. V lost 6 bases and J lost 1, with 15 bases in between.

The chain recombines TRBV30 with TRBJ2-3, with 8 bases lining up with TRBD2. Losses at the gene ends were 5 bases for V and 2 bases for J; bases not matched to a gene: 6. The CDR3 extends over 14 amino acids. The germline gives CDR1 GTSNPN, CDR2 SVGIG (reference sequence). CDR3 region: CAWGTRLSTDTQYF. The CDR3 nucleotides are TGTGCCTGGGGGACTAGACTTTCCACAGATACGCAGTATTTT.

This clone was counted only a few times. The chain is built from TRBV19 and TRBJ1-5; D not resolved. V was pared by 4 bases and J by 6 bases, with 10 bases between. The CDR3 has 13 residues. Per germline, CDR1 LNHDA and CDR2 SQIVND (reference sequence). Here the CDR3 DNA reads TGTGCCAGTAGTACCCTAGAGGGTCAGCCCCAGCATTTT. Residues: CASSTLEGQPQHF.

The V gene is TRBV5-4, the J gene TRBJ2-2; 8 nucleotides align to TRBD1. Germline V lookup: CDR1 SGHNT, CDR2 YYREEE (reference sequence). The CDR3 consists of 15 residues. Trimming cost V 0 bases and J 3 bases; bases outside gene matches: 1. CDR3 loop: CASSLVQGDTGELFF. DNA for the CDR3: TGTGCCAGCAGCTTGGTACAGGGGGACACCGGGGAGCTGTTTTTT.

This chain uses TRBV7-6 with TRBJ1-1; D remains unclear. V shed 5 bases and J shed 6 bases, with 13 bases lying between them. Per germline, CDR1 SGHVS and CDR2 FNYEAQ. The length of the CDR3 is 13 residues. CDR3 nucleotide sequence: TGTGCCAGCAGCCGTATTCCGGGCTCTGAAGCTTTCTTT. Amino acids: CASSRIPGSEAFF. Together with reference TRBV7-6 and TRBJ1-1, the CDR3 gives the full variable domain: GAGVSQSPRYKVTKRGQDVALRCDPISGHVSLYWYRQALGQGPEFLTYFNYEAQQDKSGLPNDRFSAERPEGSISTLTIQRTEQRDSAMYRCASSRIPGSEAFFGQGTRLTVV.

J is TRBJ1-4 and V is TRBV2; D call uncertain. Germline loops: CDR1 SNHLY, CDR2 FYNNEI. The CDR3 has 11 residues. Trimming removed 6 bases from V and 4 bases from J, with 3 bases in between. For the CDR3, the DNA is TGTGCCAGCAGCGTTAATGAAAAACTGTTTTTT. This encodes CASSVNEKLFF.

The chain joins TRBV19 to TRBJ2-3; 7 nucleotides align to TRBD1. After removal of 6 bases from V and 6 bases from J, the junction contained 9 bases not matched to a gene. The CDR3 contains 14 residues. Looked up from germline, CDR1 is LNHDA and CDR2 is SQIVND (reference sequence). The CDR3 DNA reads as TGTGCCAGTAGGACAGGGTATTTGGTGGATACGCAGTATTTT. Protein: CASRTGYLVDTQYF.

The chain carries TRBV27 and TRBJ2-7, with 16 bases matching TRBD2. Trimming removed 5 bases from V and 5 bases from J; junction bases left unmatched: 12. Germline assignment: CDR1 MNHEY and CDR2 SMNVEV (reference sequence). CDR3 length: 18 amino acids. The CDR3 here is CASSLRPGLAGGPNEQYF. The CDR3 DNA is TGTGCCAGCAGTCTGCGGCCGGGACTAGCGGGGGGGCCCAACGAGCAGTACTTC.

This clone was seen once. This rearrangement joins TRBV15 to TRBJ2-7; D not certain. Trimming removed 5 bases from V and 5 bases from J, with 16 bases in between. This CDR3 is built from 14 residues. Germline V gives CDR1 LNHNV, CDR2 YYDKDF (reference sequence). The CDR3 coding sequence is TGTGCCACCAGCCCCGCCCGCGATAGGCACGAGCAGTACTTC. Translated, it gives CATSPARDRHEQYF.

The chain joins TRBV7-2 to TRBJ2-2; no clear D. The V gene lost 1 base and the J gene lost 2 bases, with 5 bases spanning the gap. There are 14 residues in the CDR3. Looked up from germline, CDR1 is SGHTA and CDR2 is FQGNSA. The CDR3 is CASSLVLNTGELFF. The CDR3 DNA reads as TGTGCCAGCAGCTTAGTGCTTAACACCGGGGAGCTGTTTTTT.

V usage is TRBV18 and J usage is TRBJ1-2; 7 bases agree with TRBD1. The germline V gene has CDR1 KGHSH and CDR2 LQKENI. The CDR3 consists of 14 residues. V shed 5 bases, J shed 8 bases, and the junction held 11 bases outside the gene matches. CDR3 in amino acids: CASSFGTDSWGYTF. For the CDR3, the DNA is TGTGCCAGCTCATTCGGGACAGACTCGTGGGGCTACACCTTC.

V gene TRBV19 combines with J gene TRBJ2-7; perhaps TRBD1 as D (6 bases). Trimming removed 0 bases at V and 2 bases at J, with 11 bases between. Germline V gene data show CDR1 as LNHDA and CDR2 as SQIVND (reference sequence). This CDR3 has 15 residues. The CDR3 sequence: CASSIEGAATYEQYF. The CDR3 DNA sequence: TGTGCCAGTAGTATAGAGGGGGCGGCAACCTACGAGCAGTACTTC.

The chain combines TRBV11-2 with TRBJ2-7, with TRBD1 matching 8 bases. The CDR3 has 14 amino acids. The germline V gene encodes CDR1 SGHAT and CDR2 FQNNGV. J was trimmed by 2 bases and V by 3 bases; bases with no gene match: 3. Here the CDR3 reads CASSFRTGTYEQYF. CDR3 sequence (DNA): TGTGCCAGCAGCTTCCGGACAGGGACCTACGAGCAGTACTTC.

This clone has only one observation. The V gene is TRBV10-3, the J gene TRBJ2-1; D not certain. The CDR3 contains 11 residues. The V gene's germline CDR1 is ENHRY and CDR2 SYGVKD. Between the trimmed V and J ends, which lost 7 bases and 7 bases, there was a span of 8 bases. CDR3 DNA: TGTGCCATCATGTGGGGAAATGAGCAGTTCTTC. Translating gives CAIMWGNEQFF.